The T cell receptor beta chain under discussion was sequenced for a study of blood T cell repertoires in COVID-19. Study information: The analysed material was cDNA or gDNA that came from T cells, B-cell-depleted T cells, or PBMCs.

Clones were sequenced by immunoSEQ multiplex PCR, and TCRdb holds only the in-frame ones, with some missing. The sample gives 200,000 or so clones, around 84% of which show up once; around 21% is in the top ten. Per germline, CDR1 SGHNT and CDR2 YYREEE (reference sequence). The CDR3 contains 14 residues. The trim removed 5 bases at V and 4 bases at J, leaving 7 bases unmatched. The TCR comes from a human donor in a cohort sampled during active COVID-19. Sequencing was done on a sample of peripheral blood. The chain carries TRBV5-4 and TRBJ2-3; 7 nucleotides align to TRBD2. The CDR3 region is CASRGGEGPDTQYF. CDR3 DNA sequence: TGTGCCAGCAGGGGTGGGGAGGGGCCAGATACGCAGTATTTT. The full variable domain, in which reference TRBV5-4 and TRBJ2-3 provide the parts outside the CDR3, is ETGVTQSPTHLIKTRGQQVTLRCSSQSGHNTVSWYQQALGQGPQFIFQYYREEENGRGNFPPRFSGLQFPNYSSELNVNALELDDSALYLCASRGGEGPDTQYFGPGTRLTVL.